This record concerns one TCR beta chain sequence. The sample originates from a study of blood T cell repertoires in COVID-19. Study background: From the United States, Italy and Spain came samples of acute and convalescent COVID-19.

Original data processing: The assay estimated nucleated cells by amplifying reference gene primers. This table comes from immunoSEQ multiplex PCR, and its TCRdb copy is limited to in-frame clones, with some not included. D and trimming were read from the DNA, whereas the V and J calls and clone size are those reported in that table. This sample has 350,000 to 500,000 clones, with 88% found just once. Trimming stripped 1 base from V and 4 bases from J, with 18 bases between. Germline values: CDR1 LGHDT, CDR2 YNNKEL (reference sequence). The CDR3 consists of 17 residues. The sample consisted of PBMCs or T cells enriched from blood (not recorded which). The TCR was taken from a woman between 18 and 29 years old who had been exposed to COVID-19. The rearrangement links TRBV3-1 (or the pseudogene TRBV3-2) to TRBJ2-3, with D possibly being TRBD2 (6 bases). The CDR3 protein is CASSQVPLRTGADTQYF. The DNA of the CDR3 is TGTGCCAGCAGCCAAGTCCCCCTTAGGACGGGGGCAGATACGCAGTATTTT.